This T cell receptor beta chain is from a study of T cell responses to AZD1222 COVID-19 vaccine. Notes on the study in general: CD4 TCRs linked to vaccination spanned spike, dominating at 160-218 and 743-854.

Data came from immunoSEQ multiplex PCR; TCRdb stores just in-frame clones and leaves some out. The sample consists of around 100,000 clones, roughly nine tenths of them appearing once. The germline V gene encodes CDR1 KGHSH and CDR2 LQKENI. V lost 3 bases to trimming and J lost 6 bases; unmatched junction nucleotides: 5. This CDR3 spans 13 amino acids. A word on this clone: The antigen is not known.

Sample: peripheral blood, taken on day 0 of AZD1222 vaccination. The clonotype originates from an adult in good health. The chain carries TRBV18 and TRBJ2-7; 7 nucleotides align to TRBD1. CDR3 region: CASSPLDRVEQYF. The DNA for the CDR3 is TGTGCCAGCTCACCCTTAGACAGGGTCGAGCAGTACTTC.